Sequencing of this T cell receptor (beta chain) was carried out in a study of CD8+ T cells in alopecia areata. V was shortened by 4 bases and J by 1 base, with 13 bases between the two germline ends. There are 14 residues in the CDR3. CDR1 is SQVTM, CDR2 ANQGSEA, per germline. Extraction of RNA preceded its reverse transcription into cDNA, which served as the sequencing template. Profiling relied on immunoSEQ multiplex PCR, and the TCRdb table lists in-frame clones only, not all of them. The sample contains more than 200,000 clones, roughly 69% of which appear only once. This material consisted of CD4+ T cells sorted from blood, taken at week 0. The chain recombines TRBV29-1 with TRBJ1-1; perhaps TRBD1 as D (6 bases). The sequence came from a human donor with alopecia areata. CDR3 amino acids: CSVVRSQGNTEAFF. The CDR3 DNA reads as TGCAGCGTTGTAAGGTCACAGGGGAACACTGAAGCTTTCTTT.